Listed here are 18 T cell receptor beta chains from one sample, sequenced in a study of molecular identifiers for immune sequencing clone quantification. MiXCR, run by TCRdb on the PCR reads, gives a single entry per CDR3 protein. Of about 510,000 distinct CDR3 sequences detected, roughly 26% appear once; the ten largest clones hold roughly 0.77%. Input material: naive CD8+ T cells from blood, with Jurkat cell RNA spiked in. Documented subset: FACS-sorted CD8+CD4-CCR7+CD45RA+ naive T cells. These TCRs come from a human donor in good health. Some libraries in this study had Jurkat cell RNA spiked in.

The chain is built from TRBV9 and TRBJ2-3; 11 nucleotides align to TRBD2. Losses at the gene ends were 0 bases for V and 5 bases for J; bases not matched to a gene: 2. Germline-derived CDR1 and CDR2 are SGDLS and YYNGEE. CDR3 length: 15 residues. CDR3 protein: CASSVVGTSGDTQYF. CDR3 nucleotide sequence: TGTGCCAGCAGCGTAGTTGGGACTAGCGGAGATACGCAGTATTTT.

The rearrangement joins TRBV12-3 or TRBV12-4 to TRBJ1-1, with D possibly matching TRBD1 (5 bases). The CDR3 is 13 amino acids. The V end was cut by 1 base, the J end by 5 bases, with 8 bases between. This chain's CDR3 is CASSLVWGTEAFF. The DNA for the CDR3 is TGTGCCAGCAGTTTAGTTTGGGGGACTGAAGCTTTCTTT.

The chain is built from TRBV10-2 and TRBJ1-1; 9 bases map to TRBD1. Germline trimming cut 9 bases from V and 3 bases from J; bases unmatched to any gene: 5. The CDR3 consists of 13 residues. The germline V gene has CDR1 WSHSY and CDR2 SAAADI. CDR3 nucleotides: TGCGCCAGGAGGGACAGGGAAGACACTGAAGCTTTCTTT. Amino acids: CARRDREDTEAFF.

This clonotype was recorded a few times. The chain combines TRBV20-1 with TRBJ2-7, with a tentative D call TRBD2 (5 bases). Germline V lookup: CDR1 DFQATT, CDR2 SNEGSKA (reference sequence). Trimming cost V 1 base and J 2 bases, with 15 bases left between them. The CDR3 has 15 amino acids. CDR3: CSARGRTPQPYEQYF. The CDR3 DNA reads as TGCAGTGCTAGAGGAAGGACTCCACAGCCCTACGAGCAGTACTTC.

The chain joins TRBV19 to TRBJ2-3; D remains unclear. Trimming left V 5 bases short and J 3 bases short, with 15 bases between. Germline CDR1 LNHDA, CDR2 SQIVND (reference sequence). The CDR3 runs 15 residues. CDR3 nucleotide sequence: TGTGCCAGTAGTTGGACGGGTGTGGGGACAGATACGCAGTATTTT. It translates to CASSWTGVGTDTQYF.

This clonotype was seen more than once but under ten times. Compared with germline, one end of the junction differs, possibly owing to a read error. The J gene is TRBJ2-7, the V gene TRBV14; the match to TRBD1 covers 9 bases. The CDR3 is 14 residues long. The germline gives CDR1 SGHDN, CDR2 FVKESK. The DNA for the CDR3 is TGTGCCAGCAGCCCGGACAGGGGTTACTACGAGCGGTACTTC. Residues: CASSPDRGYYERYF.

The rearrangement links TRBV5-1 to TRBJ2-3; D not resolved. CDR3 length equals 18 residues. Trimming left V 0 bases short and J 2 bases short, with 19 bases between. Germline V CDR1 and CDR2: SGHRS, YFSETQ. As DNA, the CDR3 is TGCGCCAGCAGCTTGGTCTCCGAAACTACGATACTCACAGATACGCAGTATTTT. Its translation is CASSLVSETTILTDTQYF.

The chain recombines TRBV20-1 with TRBJ2-3, with 7 bases aligning to TRBD2. V gave up 0 bases and J gave up 5 bases; unmatched junction bases: 8. The germline V gene has CDR1 DFQATT and CDR2 SNEGSKA (reference sequence). This CDR3 is built from 15 residues. The CDR3: CSARDWRETVDTQYF. The CDR3 bases are TGCAGTGCTAGAGATTGGCGGGAGACGGTAGATACGCAGTATTTT.

The CDR3 nucleotides are TGTGCCACAGCATGGGAGAACACTGAAGCTTTCTTT. This gives the protein CATAWENTEAFF. The chain has TRBV12-3 or TRBV12-4 and TRBJ1-1; D uncertain. CDR3 length: 12 amino acids. V was pared by 10 bases and J by 1 base, with 10 bases between.

The rearrangement uses TRBV10-3 and TRBJ1-2; TRBD1 matches 7 bases. Germline V lookup: CDR1 ENHRY, CDR2 SYGVKD. CDR3 size: 14 residues. Unmatched junction bases numbered 8, after V lost 4 bases and J lost 6 bases. This CDR3 is CAISGDSISNGYTF. The CDR3 DNA sequence: TGTGCCATCAGTGGGGACAGTATTAGTAATGGCTACACCTTC.

This clonotype showed up many times. The V and J genes are TRBV5-4 and TRBJ1-2; 9 bases map to TRBD1. The CDR3 extends over 15 amino acids. Per the germline V gene, CDR1 is SGHNT and CDR2 is YYREEE (reference sequence). The V segment lost 4 bases and the J segment 4 bases; nucleotides outside the gene matches: 8. Here the CDR3 reads CASSTPGQGSYGYTF. The CDR3 DNA follows: TGTGCCAGCAGCACGCCGGGACAGGGCTCCTATGGCTACACCTTC.

As concerns this clonotype: This clone may be a read error of a much larger clone one base away. Likely a read error: the CDR3 ends without its conserved phenylalanine or tryptophan. This sequence joins TRBV28 and TRBJ2-3, with D unclear. The CDR3 length is 13 residues. CDR1 is MDHEN and CDR2 is SYDVKM in the germline V gene. Trimming stripped 1 base from V and 4 bases from J, with 6 bases between. DNA of the CDR3: TGTGCCAGCAGTTTATTAGGGTCAGATACGCAGTATCTT. It translates to CASSLLGSDTQYL.

The chain joins TRBV20-1 to TRBJ2-3, with 7 nucleotides matching TRBD2. V trimming: 0 bases; J trimming: 4 bases; junction bases outside the gene matches: 4. Germline V gives CDR1 DFQATT, CDR2 SNEGSKA (reference sequence). CDR3 length equals 14 residues. In nucleotides, the CDR3 is TGCAGTGCTAGAGAAGCGGGAAGGGCAGATACGCAGTATTTT. It specifies CSAREAGRADTQYF.

This clonotype was counted only a few times. This rearrangement joins TRBV6-5 to TRBJ2-7, with D perhaps TRBD2 (6 bases). Germline CDR1 is MNHEY and CDR2 is SVGAGI. There are 17 residues in the CDR3. Trimming removed 6 bases from V and 2 bases from J, with 23 bases in between. As DNA, the CDR3 is TGTGCCAGCAGCCCCGGGCGGGTAGCGGCGCCCACCTACGAGCAGTACTTC. Amino acid sequence: CASSPGRVAAPTYEQYF.

The genes are TRBV7-6 and TRBJ1-1; tentative D call: TRBD1 (5 bases). Germline lookup yields CDR1 SGHVS and CDR2 FNYEAQ. Trimming pared 5 bases from V and 3 bases from J, leaving 19 bases between. CDR3 length: 16 amino acids. CDR3 protein: CASSLLDWGSHTEAFF. The CDR3 bases are TGTGCCAGCAGCCTCCTTGATTGGGGGAGCCACACTGAAGCTTTCTTT.

This clonotype was seen only a few times. The genes are TRBV5-1 and TRBJ2-5, with D unclear. The CDR3 has 16 amino acids. The V gene's germline CDR1 is SGHRS and CDR2 YFSETQ. Trimming left V 0 bases short and J 0 bases short, with 12 bases between. CDR3 DNA: TGCGCCAGCAGCTTGGAGTCACCATCGTACCAAGAGACCCAGTACTTC. The encoded protein is CASSLESPSYQETQYF.

This chain uses TRBV12-3 or TRBV12-4 with TRBJ1-1, with a weak D call TRBD1 (6 bases). Between the trimmed V and J ends, which lost 6 bases and 5 bases, there was a span of 10 bases. This CDR3 has 12 residues. This chain's CDR3 is CASSNQGTEAFF. The CDR3 DNA follows: TGTGCCAGCAGCAATCAGGGGACTGAAGCTTTCTTT.

This chain connects TRBV4-1 to TRBJ1-5; no reliable D call. Per germline, CDR1 MGHRA and CDR2 YSYEKL. The CDR3 is 16 amino acids. Between the trimmed V and J ends, which lost 3 bases and 0 bases, there was a span of 12 bases. As DNA, the CDR3 is TGCGCCAGCAGCCAGAGTGCCGGGTATAGCAATCAGCCCCAGCATTTT. Translation gives CASSQSAGYSNQPQHF.